These 4 T cell receptor beta chains were sequenced from one sample in a study of blood T cell repertoires in COVID-19. Profiling relied on immunoSEQ multiplex PCR, and the TCRdb table lists in-frame clones only, not all of them. Of fewer than 300,000 clones listed, 83% are singletons. Sequenced material: peripheral blood. The source is a woman aged 70 to 79 with active or convalescent COVID-19.

The rearrangement joins TRBV6-4 to TRBJ2-3; possible D gene TRBD2, 5 bases. This CDR3 contains 15 residues. Per the germline V gene, CDR1 is MRHNA and CDR2 is SNTAGT. V lost 0 bases and J lost 10, with 17 bases in between. The chain's CDR3 is CASSDSPLAKRAQYF. In DNA, the CDR3 is TGTGCCAGCAGTGACTCTCCTTTAGCGAAAAGGGCGCAGTATTTT.

This clone is a singleton in its sample. The chain has TRBV24-1 and TRBJ2-3; 12 positions agree with TRBD2. CDR1 and CDR2 (germline): KGHDR, SFDVKD. Losses at the gene ends were 3 bases for V and 8 bases for J; bases not matched to a gene: 2. The CDR3 sequence is 14 residues long. CDR3 in amino acids: CATSDPGLAGTQYF. The CDR3 DNA follows: TGTGCCACCAGTGATCCGGGACTAGCGGGTACGCAGTATTTT.

This clone was seen a single time. The chain's CDR3 is CASSEERDQPQHF. Here the CDR3 DNA reads TGTGCCAGCAGTGAAGAGAGGGATCAGCCCCAGCATTTT. This chain joins TRBV2 and TRBJ1-5; no clear D. V lost 1 base, J lost 5 bases, and 6 bases lay in between. In germline, CDR1 is SNHLY, CDR2 FYNNEI. The CDR3 runs 13 residues.

The J gene is TRBJ1-1, the V gene TRBV5-1; the D is unclear. Germline loops: CDR1 SGHRS, CDR2 YFSETQ. The V gene lost 2 bases and the J gene lost 0 bases, with 11 bases spanning the gap. The CDR3 is made up of 15 amino acids. This CDR3 is CASSLLNGVNTEAFF. The CDR3 DNA reads TGCGCCAGCAGCTTATTGAACGGGGTGAACACTGAAGCTTTCTTT. The variable domain in full, completed from reference TRBV5-1 and TRBJ1-1, reads KAGVTQTPRYLIKTRGQQVTLSCSPISGHRSVSWYQQTPGQGLQFLFEYFSETQRNKGNFPGRFSGRQFSNSRSEMNVSTLELGDSALYLCASSLLNGVNTEAFFGQGTRLTVV.